This TCR beta chain was observed in a study of glioma-infiltrating T cells. The study's findings and limits: Non-neoplastic patients had below-expected tissue-blood divergence, while all gliomas exceeded expectation.

The CDR3 covers 14 residues. CDR1 and CDR2 (germline): LNHDA, SQIVND (reference sequence). With regard to this clonotype: What it recognizes is unknown. The germline gene is not matched at one end of the junction; a read error may be the cause.

The iRepertoire nested amplicon-rescue multiplex PCR amplified TCR alpha and beta CDR3s from RNA. TCRdb passed the multiplex PCR reads through MiXCR, listing each CDR3 protein once. This sample yields about 130,000 distinct CDR3 sequences, of which around 25% are seen a single time; over 25% belongs to the top ten. The sample was glioma tissue, nonneoplastic brain tissue, or PBMCs (not recorded which). The TCR sequence derives from a human donor with low-grade glioma or glioblastoma, undergoing nonglioma brain surgery, or in good health (not recorded which). The chain is built from TRBV19 and TRBJ1-2; possibly TRBD1 for D (6 bases). CDR3 DNA: TGTGACAGTAGTCCCGACAGGACCTCGTATGGCTACACCTTC. Translation gives CDSSPDRTSYGYTF.